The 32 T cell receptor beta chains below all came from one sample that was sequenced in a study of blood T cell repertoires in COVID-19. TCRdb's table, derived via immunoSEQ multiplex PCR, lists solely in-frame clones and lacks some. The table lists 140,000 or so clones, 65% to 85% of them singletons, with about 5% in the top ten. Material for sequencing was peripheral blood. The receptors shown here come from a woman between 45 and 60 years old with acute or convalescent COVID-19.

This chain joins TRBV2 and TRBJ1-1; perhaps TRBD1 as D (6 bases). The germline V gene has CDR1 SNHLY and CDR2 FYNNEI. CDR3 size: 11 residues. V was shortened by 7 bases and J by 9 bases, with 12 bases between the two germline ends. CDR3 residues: CASNPGHQAFF. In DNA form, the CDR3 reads TGTGCCAGCAATCCGGGACATCAAGCTTTCTTT.

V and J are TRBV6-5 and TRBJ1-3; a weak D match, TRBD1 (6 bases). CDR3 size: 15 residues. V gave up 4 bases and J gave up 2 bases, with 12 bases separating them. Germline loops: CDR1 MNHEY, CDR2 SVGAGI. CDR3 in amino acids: CASSSAGATGNTIYF. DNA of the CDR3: TGTGCCAGCAGTTCCGCGGGGGCAACTGGAAACACCATATATTTT.

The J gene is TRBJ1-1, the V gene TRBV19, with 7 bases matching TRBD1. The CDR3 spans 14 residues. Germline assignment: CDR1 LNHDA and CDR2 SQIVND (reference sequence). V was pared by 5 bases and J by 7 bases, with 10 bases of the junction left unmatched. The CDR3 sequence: CASSGRGTDNEAFF. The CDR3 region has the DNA TGTGCCAGTAGTGGAAGGGGGACAGACAATGAAGCTTTCTTT.

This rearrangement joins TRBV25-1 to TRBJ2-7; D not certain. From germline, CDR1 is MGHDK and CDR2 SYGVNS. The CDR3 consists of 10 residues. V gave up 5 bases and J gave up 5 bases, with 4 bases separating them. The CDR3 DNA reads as TGTGCCAGCAGTTCCGACGAGCAGTACTTC. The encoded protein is CASSSDEQYF.

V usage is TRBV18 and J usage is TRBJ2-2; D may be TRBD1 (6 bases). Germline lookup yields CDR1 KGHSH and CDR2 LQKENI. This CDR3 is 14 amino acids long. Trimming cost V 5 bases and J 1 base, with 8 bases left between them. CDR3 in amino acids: CASSEGQNTGELFF. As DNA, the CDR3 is TGTGCCAGCTCAGAGGGACAGAACACCGGGGAGCTGTTTTTT.

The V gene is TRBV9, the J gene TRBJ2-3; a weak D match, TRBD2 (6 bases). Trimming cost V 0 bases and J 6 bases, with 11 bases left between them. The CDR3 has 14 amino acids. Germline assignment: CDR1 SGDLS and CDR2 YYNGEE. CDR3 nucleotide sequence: TGTGCCAGCAGCGTAGGCCATCGGGAGGATACGCAGTATTTT. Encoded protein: CASSVGHREDTQYF.

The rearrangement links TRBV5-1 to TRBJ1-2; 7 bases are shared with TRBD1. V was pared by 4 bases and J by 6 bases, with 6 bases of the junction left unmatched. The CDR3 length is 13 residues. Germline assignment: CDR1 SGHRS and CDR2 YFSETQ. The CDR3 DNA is TGCGCCAGCAGCCCACAGGGGAAAGATGGCTACACCTTC. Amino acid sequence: CASSPQGKDGYTF.

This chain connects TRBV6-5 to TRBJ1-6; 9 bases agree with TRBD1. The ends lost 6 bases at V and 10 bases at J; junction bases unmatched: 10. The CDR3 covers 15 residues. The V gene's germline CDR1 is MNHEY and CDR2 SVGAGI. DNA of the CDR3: TGTGCCAGCAGGCTAACAGGGGGCGCGAACTCACCCCTCCACTTT. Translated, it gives CASRLTGGANSPLHF.

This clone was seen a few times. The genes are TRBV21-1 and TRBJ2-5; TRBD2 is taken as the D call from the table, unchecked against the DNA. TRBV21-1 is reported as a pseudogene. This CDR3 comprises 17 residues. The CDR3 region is CASSKYHHSGGLETQYF. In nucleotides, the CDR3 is TGTGCCAGCAGCAAGTACCATCATAGCGGGGGATTAGAGACCCAGTACTTC.

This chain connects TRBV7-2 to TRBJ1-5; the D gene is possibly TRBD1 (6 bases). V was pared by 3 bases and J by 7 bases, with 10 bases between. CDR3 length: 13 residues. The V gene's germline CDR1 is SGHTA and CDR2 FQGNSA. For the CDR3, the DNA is TGTGCCAGCAGCTTTGAGGGGGTGCAGCCCCAGCATTTT. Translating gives CASSFEGVQPQHF.

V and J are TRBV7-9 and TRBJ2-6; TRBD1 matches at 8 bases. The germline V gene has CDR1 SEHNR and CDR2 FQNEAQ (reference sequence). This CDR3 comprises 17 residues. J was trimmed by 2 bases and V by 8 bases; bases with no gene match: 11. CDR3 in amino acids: CASGLDRVDPGANVLTF. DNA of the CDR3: TGTGCCAGCGGGTTGGACAGGGTGGACCCTGGGGCCAACGTCCTGACTTTC.

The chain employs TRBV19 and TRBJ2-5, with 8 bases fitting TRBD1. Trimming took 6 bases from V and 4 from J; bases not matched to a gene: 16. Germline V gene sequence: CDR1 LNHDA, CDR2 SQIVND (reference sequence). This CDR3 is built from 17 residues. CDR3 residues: CASSSGQGGRGRETQYF. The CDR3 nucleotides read TGTGCCAGTAGCAGCGGACAGGGAGGAAGAGGACGAGAGACCCAGTACTTC.

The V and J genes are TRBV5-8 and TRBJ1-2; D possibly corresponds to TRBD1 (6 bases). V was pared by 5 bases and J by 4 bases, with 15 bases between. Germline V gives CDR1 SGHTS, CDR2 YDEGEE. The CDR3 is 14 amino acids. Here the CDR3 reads CASSLAGEGYGYTF. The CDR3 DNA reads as TGTGCCAGCAGTCTGGCAGGGGAGGGCTATGGCTACACCTTC.

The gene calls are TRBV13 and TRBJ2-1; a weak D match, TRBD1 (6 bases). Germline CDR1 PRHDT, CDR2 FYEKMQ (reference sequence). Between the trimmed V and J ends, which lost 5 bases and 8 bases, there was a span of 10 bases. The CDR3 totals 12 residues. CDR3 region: CASSLQGDEQFF. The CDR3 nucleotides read TGTGCCAGCAGCCTACAGGGCGATGAGCAGTTCTTC.

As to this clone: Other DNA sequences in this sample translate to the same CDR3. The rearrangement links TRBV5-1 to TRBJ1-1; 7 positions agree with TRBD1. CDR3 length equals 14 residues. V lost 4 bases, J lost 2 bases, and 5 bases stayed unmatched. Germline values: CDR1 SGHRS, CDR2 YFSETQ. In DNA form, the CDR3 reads TGCGCCAGCAGCCTGGGGACAGACAACACTGAAGCTTTCTTT. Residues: CASSLGTDNTEAFF.

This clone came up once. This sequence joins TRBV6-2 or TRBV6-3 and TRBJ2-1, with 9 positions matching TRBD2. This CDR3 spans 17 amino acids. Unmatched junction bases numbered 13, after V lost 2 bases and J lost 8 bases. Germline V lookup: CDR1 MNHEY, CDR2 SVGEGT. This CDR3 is CASSYPATSGVKHEQFF. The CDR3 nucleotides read TGTGCCAGCAGTTACCCCGCGACTAGCGGAGTTAAACATGAGCAGTTCTTC.

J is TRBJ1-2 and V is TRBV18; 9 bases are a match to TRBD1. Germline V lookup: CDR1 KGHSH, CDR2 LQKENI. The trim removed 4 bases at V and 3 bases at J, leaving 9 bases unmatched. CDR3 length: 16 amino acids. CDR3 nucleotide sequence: TGTGCCAGCTCACTTACCGGGACAGGGCAGGACTATGGCTACACCTTC. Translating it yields CASSLTGTGQDYGYTF. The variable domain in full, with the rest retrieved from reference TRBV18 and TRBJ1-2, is NAGVMQNPRHLVRRRGQEARLRCSPMKGHSHVYWYRQLPEEGLKFMVYLQKENIIDESGMPKERFSAEFPKEGPSILRIQQVVRGDSAAYFCASSLTGTGQDYGYTFGSGTRLTVV.

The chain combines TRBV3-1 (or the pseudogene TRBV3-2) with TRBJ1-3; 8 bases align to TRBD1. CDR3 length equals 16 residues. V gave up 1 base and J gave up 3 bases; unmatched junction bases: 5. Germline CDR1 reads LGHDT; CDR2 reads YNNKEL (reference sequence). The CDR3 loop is CASSQVSTGVGNTIYF. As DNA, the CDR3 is TGTGCCAGCAGCCAAGTCTCGACAGGGGTTGGAAACACCATATATTTT.

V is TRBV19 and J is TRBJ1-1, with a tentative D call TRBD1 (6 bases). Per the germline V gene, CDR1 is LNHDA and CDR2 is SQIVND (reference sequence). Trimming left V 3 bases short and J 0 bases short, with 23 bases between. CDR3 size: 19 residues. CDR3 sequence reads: CASSISLWDNSMMNTEAFF. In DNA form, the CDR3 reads TGTGCCAGTAGTATTTCTCTATGGGACAACTCGATGATGAACACTGAAGCTTTCTTT.

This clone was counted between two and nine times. The CDR3, as DNA: TGTGCCAGCAGCTTACAAAGAGGGTTTAGCAATCAGCCCCAGCATTTT. Translation gives CASSLQRGFSNQPQHF. This chain uses TRBV7-8 with TRBJ1-5; D unclear. There are 16 residues in the CDR3. V dropped 2 bases and J dropped 0 bases, with 11 bases sitting between them. Germline CDR1 is SGHVS and CDR2 is FQNEAQ.

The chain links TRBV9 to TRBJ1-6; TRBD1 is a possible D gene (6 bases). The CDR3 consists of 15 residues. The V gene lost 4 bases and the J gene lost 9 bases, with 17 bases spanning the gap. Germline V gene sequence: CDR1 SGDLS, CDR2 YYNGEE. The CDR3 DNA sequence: TGTGCCAGCAGCACAGGAGGACAGCAATCTTCACCCCTCCACTTT. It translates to CASSTGGQQSSPLHF.

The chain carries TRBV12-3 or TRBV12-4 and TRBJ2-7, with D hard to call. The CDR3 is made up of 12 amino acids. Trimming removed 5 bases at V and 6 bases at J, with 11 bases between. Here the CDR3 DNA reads TGTGCCAGCAGTCCCCGCGTCGGCGAGCAGTACTTC. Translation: CASSPRVGEQYF.

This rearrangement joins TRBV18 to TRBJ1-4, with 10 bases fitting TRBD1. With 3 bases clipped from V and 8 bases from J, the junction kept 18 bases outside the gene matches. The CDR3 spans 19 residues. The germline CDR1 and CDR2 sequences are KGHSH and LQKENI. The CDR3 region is CASSPFGGTGDAFYEKLFF. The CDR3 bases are TGTGCCAGCTCACCCTTCGGGGGGACAGGGGATGCGTTTTACGAAAAACTGTTTTTT. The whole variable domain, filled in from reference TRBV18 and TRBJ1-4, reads NAGVMQNPRHLVRRRGQEARLRCSPMKGHSHVYWYRQLPEEGLKFMVYLQKENIIDESGMPKERFSAEFPKEGPSILRIQQVVRGDSAAYFCASSPFGGTGDAFYEKLFFGSGTQLSVL.

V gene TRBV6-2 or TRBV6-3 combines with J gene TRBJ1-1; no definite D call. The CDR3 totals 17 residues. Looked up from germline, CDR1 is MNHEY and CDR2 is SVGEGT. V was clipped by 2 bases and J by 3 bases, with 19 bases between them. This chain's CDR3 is CASSYGRRATVDTEAFF. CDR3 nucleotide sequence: TGTGCCAGCAGTTACGGTAGGAGGGCCACCGTGGACACTGAAGCTTTCTTT.

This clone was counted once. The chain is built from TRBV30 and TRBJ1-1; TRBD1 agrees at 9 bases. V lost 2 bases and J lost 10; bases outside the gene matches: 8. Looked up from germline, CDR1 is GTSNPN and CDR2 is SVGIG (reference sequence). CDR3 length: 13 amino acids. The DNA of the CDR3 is TGTGCCTGGAGTTCGGGGACAGGGAAGCGAGCTTTCTTT. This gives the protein CAWSSGTGKRAFF.

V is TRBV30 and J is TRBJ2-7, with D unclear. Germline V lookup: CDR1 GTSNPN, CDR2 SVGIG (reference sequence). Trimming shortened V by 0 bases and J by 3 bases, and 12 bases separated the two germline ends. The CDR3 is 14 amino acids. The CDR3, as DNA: TGTGCCTGGAGTGTCTTCAGGCCCTACTACGAGCAGTACTTC. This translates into CAWSVFRPYYEQYF.

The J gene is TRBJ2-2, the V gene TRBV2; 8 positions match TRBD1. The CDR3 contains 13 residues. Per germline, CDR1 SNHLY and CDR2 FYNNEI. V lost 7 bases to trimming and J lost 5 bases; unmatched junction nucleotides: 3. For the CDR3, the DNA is TGTGCCAGCATCGACAGGGGAACCGGGGAGCTGTTTTTT. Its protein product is CASIDRGTGELFF.

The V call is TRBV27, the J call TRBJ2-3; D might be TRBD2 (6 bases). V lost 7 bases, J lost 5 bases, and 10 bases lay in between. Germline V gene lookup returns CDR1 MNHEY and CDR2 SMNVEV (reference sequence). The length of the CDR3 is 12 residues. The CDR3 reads CASKLGGDTQYF. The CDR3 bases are TGTGCCAGCAAGTTGGGGGGAGATACGCAGTATTTT.

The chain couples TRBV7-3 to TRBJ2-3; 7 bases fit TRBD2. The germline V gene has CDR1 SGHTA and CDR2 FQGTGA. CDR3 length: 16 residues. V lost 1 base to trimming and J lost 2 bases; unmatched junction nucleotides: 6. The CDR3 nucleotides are TGTGCCAGCAGCTTAAACCCGGGGGGAATCACAGATACGCAGTATTTT. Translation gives CASSLNPGGITDTQYF.

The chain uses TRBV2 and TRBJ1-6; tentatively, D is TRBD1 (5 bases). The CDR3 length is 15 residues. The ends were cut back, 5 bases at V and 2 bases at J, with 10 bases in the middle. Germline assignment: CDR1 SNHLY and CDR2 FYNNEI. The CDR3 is CASSSDKTYNSPLHF. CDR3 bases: TGTGCCAGCAGTTCGGACAAGACCTATAATTCACCCCTCCACTTT.

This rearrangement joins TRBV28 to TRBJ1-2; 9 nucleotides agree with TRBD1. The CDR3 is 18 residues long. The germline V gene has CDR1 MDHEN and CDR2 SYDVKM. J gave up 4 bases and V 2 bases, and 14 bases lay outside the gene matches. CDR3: CASSLRGYRGPGRYGYTF. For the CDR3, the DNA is TGTGCCAGCAGTTTAAGGGGGTACAGGGGGCCCGGACGCTATGGCTACACCTTC.

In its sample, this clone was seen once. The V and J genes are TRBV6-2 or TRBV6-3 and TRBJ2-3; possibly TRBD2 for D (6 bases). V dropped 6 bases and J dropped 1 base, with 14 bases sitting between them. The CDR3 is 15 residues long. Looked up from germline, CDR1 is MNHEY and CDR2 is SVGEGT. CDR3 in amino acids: CASSPGGWGTDTQYF. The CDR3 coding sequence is TGTGCCAGCAGCCCCGGGGGATGGGGCACAGATACGCAGTATTTT.